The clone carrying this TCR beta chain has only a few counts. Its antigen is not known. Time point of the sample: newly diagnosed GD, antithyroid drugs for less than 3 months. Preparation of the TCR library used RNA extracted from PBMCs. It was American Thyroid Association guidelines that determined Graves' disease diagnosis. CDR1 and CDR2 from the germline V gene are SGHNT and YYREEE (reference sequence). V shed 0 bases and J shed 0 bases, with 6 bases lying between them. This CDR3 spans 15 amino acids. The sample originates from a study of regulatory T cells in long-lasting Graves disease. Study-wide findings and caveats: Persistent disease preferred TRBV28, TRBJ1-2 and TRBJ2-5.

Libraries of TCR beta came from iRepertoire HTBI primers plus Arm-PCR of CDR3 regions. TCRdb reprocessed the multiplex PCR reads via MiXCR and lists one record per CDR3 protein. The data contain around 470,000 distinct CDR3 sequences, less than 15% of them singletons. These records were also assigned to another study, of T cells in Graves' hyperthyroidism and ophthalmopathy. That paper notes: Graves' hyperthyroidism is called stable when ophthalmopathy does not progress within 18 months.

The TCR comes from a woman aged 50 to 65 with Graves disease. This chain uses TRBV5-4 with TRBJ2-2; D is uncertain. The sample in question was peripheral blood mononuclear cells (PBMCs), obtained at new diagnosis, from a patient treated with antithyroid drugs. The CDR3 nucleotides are TGTGCCAGCAGCTTGGCGACGACGAACACCGGGGAGCTGTTTTTT. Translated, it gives CASSLATTNTGELFF.